Following are 21 T cell receptor beta chains from one sample sequenced in a study of T cell responses to AZD1222 COVID-19 vaccine (dated by TCRdb to about 2021). Library preparation was by the immunoSEQ multiplex PCR assay. TCRdb's version of the immuneACCESS table is confined to in-frame rearrangements and falls short of the full clone set. An unresolved V gene accounts for under half of the shortfall where checked; the remainder is of unknown origin. The sample table records roughly 180,000 clones; around 94% of these occur just once. The biggest ten clones account for roughly 1.7% of the sample. Reading the label with the study, this specimen's time point is: about 28 days (+/-7) after the second vaccine dose. The material was peripheral blood, obtained 28 days after the second AZD1222 dose. Receptor source: an adult who received the AZD1222 COVID-19 vaccine.

This chain joins TRBV6-1 and TRBJ2-7; D is undetermined. Trimming cost V 2 bases and J 1 base, with 12 bases left between them. The CDR3 contains 15 residues. Germline lookup yields CDR1 MNHNS and CDR2 SASEGT. CDR3 sequence reads: CASSELWVASYEQYF. The CDR3 region has the DNA TGTGCCAGCAGTGAACTTTGGGTAGCTTCCTACGAGCAGTACTTC.

This chain links TRBV11-3 with TRBJ1-1, with D possibly being TRBD1 (6 bases). The CDR3 loop spans 12 amino acids. Germline V CDR1 and CDR2: SGHNT, YENEEA. Trimming shortened V by 3 bases and J by 5 bases, and 7 bases separated the two germline ends. As DNA, the CDR3 is TGTGCCAGCAGCTTTACAGGGACTGAAGCTTTCTTT. Amino acid sequence: CASSFTGTEAFF.

CDR3 sequence (DNA): TGTGCCAGCAGTTTAAGGCTTAATGAAAAACTGTTTTTT. Protein: CASSLRLNEKLFF. The chain combines TRBV27 with TRBJ1-4; no definite D call. The CDR3 extends over 13 amino acids. Per the germline V gene, CDR1 is MNHEY and CDR2 is SMNVEV (reference sequence). Trimming took off 2 bases at V and 4 bases at J, with 5 bases between the two ends.

The chain is built from TRBV11-1 and TRBJ1-1; D is ambiguous. The ends were cut back, 2 bases at V and 1 base at J, with 11 bases in the middle. CDR1 is SGHAT and CDR2 is FQDESV in the germline V gene (reference sequence). The CDR3 extends over 15 amino acids. Here the CDR3 reads CASSLRVSQNTEAFF. The CDR3 nucleotides read TGTGCCAGCAGCTTACGGGTCAGTCAGAACACTGAAGCTTTCTTT.

CDR3 residues: CASSYLGLFVAYEQYF. In DNA form, the CDR3 reads TGTGCCAGCAGTTACCTCGGACTTTTCGTCGCCTACGAGCAGTACTTC. The rearrangement links TRBV2 to TRBJ2-7, with a possible D match to TRBD2 (5 bases). Germline values: CDR1 SNHLY, CDR2 FYNNEI. V gave up 5 bases and J gave up 2 bases, with 19 bases separating them. CDR3 length: 16 residues.

This clone was seen just once. The chain employs TRBV19 and TRBJ1-4, with D tentatively TRBD1 (6 bases). Looked up from germline, CDR1 is LNHDA and CDR2 is SQIVND (reference sequence). The CDR3 runs to 17 residues. Deletions cut 4 bases from V and 0 bases from J, with 15 bases between. CDR3 loop: CASSSRGATATNEKLFF. The DNA for the CDR3 is TGTGCCAGTAGTAGTAGGGGGGCCACCGCAACTAATGAAAAACTGTTTTTT.

The chain carries TRBV7-2 and TRBJ1-2; D not resolved. This CDR3 region has 15 residues. Germline V gene data show CDR1 as SGHTA and CDR2 as FQGNSA. V was clipped by 1 base and J by 4 bases, with 13 bases between them. The CDR3 DNA reads as TGTGCCAGCAGCTTAGAATCCGGCAGCCTCTATGGCTACACCTTC. Residues: CASSLESGSLYGYTF.

This chain uses TRBV19 with TRBJ2-3; D ambiguous. Trimming pared 4 bases from V and 2 bases from J, leaving 7 bases between. CDR3 length: 13 residues. Germline CDR1 LNHDA, CDR2 SQIVND (reference sequence). In DNA, the CDR3 is TGTGCCAGTAGTAAAACAAACACAGATACGCAGTATTTT. This codes for CASSKTNTDTQYF.

The chain carries TRBV5-8 and TRBJ2-7, with 7 bases that match TRBD2. The J segment lost 2 bases and the V segment lost 1 base, leaving 9 bases of the junction unmatched. Germline assignment: CDR1 SGHTS and CDR2 YDEGEE. CDR3 length: 16 amino acids. CDR3 sequence reads: CASSLQGGSLPYEQYF. The CDR3 nucleotides are TGTGCCAGCAGCTTGCAGGGCGGGAGCTTGCCCTACGAGCAGTACTTC.

V gene TRBV4-1 combines with J gene TRBJ1-2; 9 bases agree with TRBD1. CDR3 length: 16 amino acids. The trim removed 1 base at V and 6 bases at J, leaving 9 bases unmatched. The germline gives CDR1 MGHRA, CDR2 YSYEKL. CDR3 protein: CASSQGFTDRGHGYTF. The CDR3 bases are TGCGCCAGCAGCCAAGGCTTTACGGACAGGGGTCATGGCTACACCTTC.

The CDR3 DNA is TGCAGTGCTAGTCGACGGGAGCAGTACTTC. Translating it yields CSASRREQYF. This rearrangement joins TRBV20-1 to TRBJ2-7; D is undetermined. Trimming took off 3 bases at V and 7 bases at J, with 7 bases between the two ends. The germline V gene has CDR1 DFQATT and CDR2 SNEGSKA (reference sequence). The CDR3 consists of 10 residues.

The V and J genes are TRBV7-6 and TRBJ2-3, with a possible D match to TRBD2 (6 bases). The CDR3 totals 15 residues. Per germline, CDR1 SGHVS and CDR2 FNYEAQ. Trimming stripped 5 bases from V and 0 bases from J, with 12 bases between. The CDR3 loop is CASSPYGGSTDTQYF. CDR3 nucleotides: TGTGCCAGCAGCCCCTACGGGGGAAGCACAGATACGCAGTATTTT.

J is TRBJ1-2 and V is TRBV7-9, with 10 bases lining up with TRBD1. V dropped 5 bases and J dropped 5; count of bases not matched to a gene: 5. The V gene's germline CDR1 is SEHNR and CDR2 FQNEAQ (reference sequence). The CDR3 sequence is 14 residues long. CDR3 protein: CASSRDRGPYGYTF. CDR3 nucleotide sequence: TGTGCCAGCAGCCGGGACAGGGGCCCATATGGCTACACCTTC.

The chain is built from TRBV6-5 and TRBJ1-1; D is unclear. Deletions cut 5 bases from V and 4 bases from J, with 8 bases between. CDR1 is MNHEY, CDR2 SVGAGI, per germline. This CDR3 is built from 12 residues. CDR3 in amino acids: CASSPIGTEAFF. In nucleotides, the CDR3 is TGTGCCAGCAGTCCAATTGGCACTGAAGCTTTCTTT.

The table lists this clone with a count of one. This rearrangement joins TRBV30 to TRBJ2-5; the match to TRBD2 covers 10 bases. The CDR3 extends over 18 amino acids. Looked up from germline, CDR1 is GTSNPN and CDR2 is SVGIG (reference sequence). The trim removed 1 base at V and 5 bases at J, leaving 16 bases unmatched. In DNA form, the CDR3 reads TGTGCCTGGAGTGAGGGGCTAGCGGGAGTTTTGCGGGGGGAGACCCAGTACTTC. It is translated as CAWSEGLAGVLRGETQYF. The complete variable domain, with remaining parts taken from reference TRBV30 and TRBJ2-5, reads SQTIHQWPATLVQPVGSPLSLECTVEGTSNPNLYWYRQAAGRGLQLLFYSVGIGQISSEVPQNLSASRPQDRQFILSSKKLLLSDSGFYLCAWSEGLAGVLRGETQYFGPGTRLLVL.

The chain has TRBV10-3 and TRBJ1-3; 7 nucleotides align to TRBD1. J lost 0 bases, V lost 2 bases, and 4 bases had no gene match. CDR1 and CDR2 (germline): ENHRY, SYGVKD. This CDR3 spans 16 amino acids. The CDR3 protein is CAISEAGTASGNTIYF. CDR3 sequence (DNA): TGTGCCATCAGTGAGGCCGGGACAGCCTCTGGAAACACCATATATTTT.

This sequence joins TRBV19 and TRBJ2-3; possible D gene TRBD2, 6 bases. The CDR3 is 15 amino acids. CDR1 LNHDA and CDR2 SQIVND come from the germline V gene (reference sequence). Trimming took 3 bases from V and 0 from J, leaving 10 bases between them. The CDR3 region has the DNA TGTGCCAGTAGTATCTCGCGGGGAAGCACAGATACGCAGTATTTT. Translating it yields CASSISRGSTDTQYF.

The chain couples TRBV10-3 to TRBJ2-1, with 10 bases lining up with TRBD2. Germline V gives CDR1 ENHRY, CDR2 SYGVKD. The CDR3 runs 17 residues. Losses at the gene ends were 0 bases for V and 4 bases for J; bases not matched to a gene: 6. The CDR3 DNA is TGTGCCATCAGTGAGTCGATAGCGGGAGGTGCGTACAATGAGCAGTTCTTC. Protein sequence: CAISESIAGGAYNEQFF.

This rearrangement joins TRBV6-6 to TRBJ2-3; TRBD1 matches 8 bases. The ends lost 4 bases at V and 3 bases at J; junction bases unmatched: 6. CDR1 is MNHNY, CDR2 SVGAGI, per germline (reference sequence). The CDR3 spans 15 residues. The chain's CDR3 is CASSLSTGVTDTQYF. For the CDR3, the DNA is TGTGCCAGCAGTTTGTCGACAGGGGTAACAGATACGCAGTATTTT.

This chain links TRBV28 with TRBJ1-5; TRBD1 matches 7 bases. The CDR3 is 15 amino acids. The V gene's germline CDR1 is MDHEN and CDR2 SYDVKM. With 3 bases clipped from V and 3 bases from J, the junction kept 5 bases outside the gene matches. CDR3 DNA: TGTGCCAGCAGTTTCGCGGACAGGCACAATCAGCCCCAGCATTTT. Its translation: CASSFADRHNQPQHF.

The chain links TRBV7-2 to TRBJ1-5; D perhaps matches TRBD1 (5 bases). The CDR3 extends over 15 amino acids. CDR1 is SGHTA and CDR2 is FQGNSA in the germline V gene. V was cut by 6 bases and J by 0 bases, with 12 bases left in between. The CDR3 loop is CASSLQVLSNQPQHF. Written as DNA, the CDR3 is TGTGCCAGCAGTCTACAGGTCCTTAGCAATCAGCCCCAGCATTTT.